This T cell receptor (beta chain) is from a study of CXCR3-negative and CXCR3-positive naive CD8 T cells. Germline V lookup: CDR1 LNHDA, CDR2 SQIVND (reference sequence). The CDR3 has 15 residues. Study-level results: Both naive subsets showed comparably high diversity, and memory CD8+ cells showed much lower diversity. Naive CXCR3-negative cells resembled naive CXCR3-positive cells in TRBV-TRBJ usage; memory cells differed. Between one naive subset and the other, surface CD5 was comparable, and TCR strength was inferred from TRB CDR3 properties. More hydrophobic TRB CDR3s occurred in CXCR3-positive than in CXCR3-negative naive cells.

Remarks on this clonotype: Antigen unknown.

Via 5' RACE with UMI labels, TRB cDNA libraries were prepared. TCRdb re-called the 5' RACE reads, yielding one record per CDR3 amino acid sequence without DNA. Here the sample table reports around 63,000 distinct CDR3 sequences. This receptor was identified in a human donor in good health. Some clones in this sample may be carry-over from other donors' samples. Sequenced sample: naive CXCR3+ CD8+ T cells from blood. The subset is: CD45RO-CCR7+CD27+CD95- naive CD8+ T cells expressing CXCR3 (TNR3+). The chain carries TRBV19 and TRBJ2-7; TCRdb proposes TRBD1, but this gene call is untestable without DNA. This CDR3 is CASSPGTGVYYEQYF. The variable domain in full, completed from reference TRBV19 and TRBJ2-7, reads DGGITQSPKYLFRKEGQNVTLSCEQNLNHDAMYWYRQDPGQGLRLIYYSQIVNDFQKGDIAEGYSVSREKKESFPLTVTSAQKNPTAFYLCASSPGTGVYYEQYFGPGTRLTVT.